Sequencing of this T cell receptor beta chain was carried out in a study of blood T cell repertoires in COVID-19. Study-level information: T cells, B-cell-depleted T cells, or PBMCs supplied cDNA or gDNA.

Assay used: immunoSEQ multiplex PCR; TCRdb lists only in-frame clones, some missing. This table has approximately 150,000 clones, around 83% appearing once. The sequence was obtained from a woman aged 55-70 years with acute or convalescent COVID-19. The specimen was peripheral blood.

CDR3 bases: TGTGCCAGCAGTTACACACACAGGGACGACGGGGAGCTGTTTTTT. This translates into CASSYTHRDDGELFF. The V gene is TRBV6-2 or TRBV6-3, the J gene TRBJ2-2; a weak D match, TRBD1 (6 bases). Trimming removed 2 bases from V and 7 bases from J, with 14 bases in between. This CDR3 spans 15 amino acids. Germline loops: CDR1 MNHEY, CDR2 SVGEGT.